These T cell receptor beta chains were read from a single sample in a study of CD8 T cells in ankylosing spondylitis. TCRdb re-analysed the 5' RACE reads in MiXCR, keeping a single row per CDR3 protein. This table has 240,000 or so distinct CDR3 sequences, over 8.5% appearing once. Material for sequencing was blood, either unsorted or a sorted T cell fraction (not recorded which). These receptors were obtained from a male donor with ankylosing spondylitis or in good health (not recorded which). Each CDR3 is given with its conserved first and last residue. D genes are given only for firm matches. Only part of the rows carry a size: once, few, many, or a class if the clone is expanded.

d_gene: TRBD1
v_gene: TRBV29-1
j_gene: TRBJ2-5
abundance: few
CDR3nt: TGCAGCGTCTCCGGGACAGGGGGCCGGGAGACCCAGTACTTC
CDR3aa: CSVSGTGGRETQYF

d_gene: -
v_gene: TRBV20-1
j_gene: TRBJ2-7
abundance: many
CDR3nt: TGCAGTGCTATCAGGGACGGAAGATACTACGAGCAGTACTTC
CDR3aa: CSAIRDGRYYEQYF

d_gene: -
v_gene: TRBV5-5
j_gene: TRBJ1-1
abundance: -
CDR3nt: TGTGCCAGCAGCAAGGGACGGCTGAACACTGAAGCTTTCTTT
CDR3aa: CASSKGRLNTEAFF

d_gene: -
v_gene: TRBV20-1
j_gene: TRBJ1-1
abundance: few
CDR3nt: TGCAGTGCTAGAGACAGGGTGAAGAGCACTGAAGCTTTCTTT
CDR3aa: CSARDRVKSTEAFF

d_gene: -
v_gene: TRBV5-1
j_gene: TRBJ2-6
abundance: many
CDR3nt: TGCGCCAGCAGCTTGAGTCTGGCTGGGGCCAACGTCCTGACTTTC
CDR3aa: CASSLSLAGANVLTF

d_gene: -
v_gene: TRBV28
j_gene: TRBJ2-3
abundance: few
CDR3nt: TGTGCCAGCAGTCAAGGGGGAGGAACAGATACGCAGTATTTT
CDR3aa: CASSQGGGTDTQYF

d_gene: -
v_gene: TRBV12-3/TRBV12-4
j_gene: TRBJ2-1
abundance: -
CDR3nt: TGTGCCAGCACCACGGGACATAACTCCTACAATGAGCAGTTCTTC
CDR3aa: CASTTGHNSYNEQFF

d_gene: -
v_gene: TRBV7-8
j_gene: TRBJ1-5
abundance: few
CDR3nt: TGTGCCAGCAGCTTAATCAGGACCAATCAGCCCCAGCATTTT
CDR3aa: CASSLIRTNQPQHF

d_gene: -
v_gene: TRBV5-1
j_gene: TRBJ1-1
abundance: many
CDR3nt: TGCGCCAGCAGCTTGGCCGCGGGGGGCAGGGATATGAACACTGAAGCTTTCTTT
CDR3aa: CASSLAAGGRDMNTEAFF

d_gene: -
v_gene: TRBV20-1
j_gene: TRBJ2-1
abundance: -
CDR3nt: TGCAGTGCTAGAGCCCCCCCGGGTAGACCCTACAATGAGCAGTTCTTC
CDR3aa: CSARAPPGRPYNEQFF

d_gene: -
v_gene: TRBV9
j_gene: TRBJ2-3
abundance: -
CDR3nt: TGTGCCAGCAGCGTAGAGGGACTTTCATCAGATACGCAGTATTTT
CDR3aa: CASSVEGLSSDTQYF

d_gene: TRBD1
v_gene: TRBV29-1
j_gene: TRBJ2-7
abundance: many
CDR3nt: TGCAGCGCCGCCGCGACAGGGGGACCCGGCGAGCAGTACTTC
CDR3aa: CSAAATGGPGEQYF

d_gene: -
v_gene: TRBV12-3/TRBV12-4
j_gene: TRBJ2-5
abundance: many
CDR3nt: TGTGCCAGCAGTTTGGGCCATGGGACCCAGTACTTC
CDR3aa: CASSLGHGTQYF

d_gene: TRBD1
v_gene: TRBV7-6
j_gene: TRBJ1-1
abundance: -
CDR3nt: TGTGCCAGCAGCTTAGGGGGATGGGGACAGGGCCGAACTGAAGCTTTCTTT
CDR3aa: CASSLGGWGQGRTEAFF

d_gene: -
v_gene: TRBV5-1
j_gene: TRBJ2-7
abundance: many
CDR3nt: TGCGCCAGCACCAAAGACGGATACTACGAGCAGTACTTC
CDR3aa: CASTKDGYYEQYF

d_gene: -
v_gene: TRBV4-1
j_gene: TRBJ1-2
abundance: many
CDR3nt: TGCGCCAGCAGCCAAGACACCAAAGGAGGCTACACCTTC
CDR3aa: CASSQDTKGGYTF

d_gene: -
v_gene: TRBV20-1
j_gene: TRBJ2-7
abundance: -
CDR3nt: TGCAGTGCTGACGGACAGAACTCCTACGAGCAGTACTTC
CDR3aa: CSADGQNSYEQYF

d_gene: -
v_gene: TRBV20-1
j_gene: TRBJ1-6
abundance: many
CDR3nt: TGCAGTGCTAGACCGCCCGGAGCACCCCTCCACTTT
CDR3aa: CSARPPGAPLHF

d_gene: TRBD1
v_gene: TRBV6-5
j_gene: TRBJ2-3
abundance: few
CDR3nt: TGTGCCAGCAGTTACTGGGTGGGGCAGGGGGCAGATACGCAGTATTTT
CDR3aa: CASSYWVGQGADTQYF

d_gene: -
v_gene: TRBV20-1
j_gene: TRBJ2-4
abundance: many
CDR3nt: TGCAGTGCTCGAAAAGCGGTAGCCAAAAACATTCAGTACTTC
CDR3aa: CSARKAVAKNIQYF

d_gene: -
v_gene: TRBV11-2
j_gene: TRBJ2-7
abundance: many
CDR3nt: TGTGCCAGCAGCCCACTAGCTTTCTCCTACGAGCAGTACTTC
CDR3aa: CASSPLAFSYEQYF

d_gene: -
v_gene: TRBV30
j_gene: TRBJ1-5
abundance: few
CDR3nt: TGTGCCTGGAGTGTAAACAGCAATAGCAATCAGCCCCAGCATTTT
CDR3aa: CAWSVNSNSNQPQHF

d_gene: -
v_gene: TRBV12-3/TRBV12-4
j_gene: TRBJ2-5
abundance: few
CDR3nt: TGTGCCAGCAGTTTACTGGCGGGAGAGACCCAGTACTTC
CDR3aa: CASSLLAGETQYF

d_gene: TRBD1
v_gene: TRBV5-5
j_gene: TRBJ1-2
abundance: many
CDR3nt: TGTGCCAGCAGCTACACAGGGGACCCATCTGGCTACACCTTC
CDR3aa: CASSYTGDPSGYTF

d_gene: -
v_gene: TRBV7-2
j_gene: TRBJ2-7
abundance: few
CDR3nt: TGTGCCAGCAGCGCAACTAATTCCCCGCAGTACTTC
CDR3aa: CASSATNSPQYF

d_gene: -
v_gene: TRBV6-5
j_gene: TRBJ1-2
abundance: many
CDR3nt: TGTGCCAGCAGTTACAGGGGCACTAACTATGGCTACACCTTC
CDR3aa: CASSYRGTNYGYTF

d_gene: TRBD1
v_gene: TRBV11-3
j_gene: TRBJ2-2
abundance: few
CDR3nt: TGTGCCAGCAGCTCCAATTCAGGGGGCCGAACCGGGGAGCTGTTTTTT
CDR3aa: CASSSNSGGRTGELFF

d_gene: -
v_gene: TRBV20-1
j_gene: TRBJ2-3
abundance: few
CDR3nt: TGCAGTGCTAGAGATCCCGGGGGGCTAGGGACAGATACGCAGTATTTT
CDR3aa: CSARDPGGLGTDTQYF

d_gene: TRBD2
v_gene: TRBV20-1
j_gene: TRBJ2-1
abundance: many
CDR3nt: TGCAGTGCTAGTAGGGCTAGCGGGACCTATGAGCAGTTCTTC
CDR3aa: CSASRASGTYEQFF

d_gene: TRBD2
v_gene: TRBV12-3/TRBV12-4
j_gene: TRBJ2-1
abundance: -
CDR3nt: TGTGCCAGCAGTTCCTCCCGACTAGCGGGAGGGGCCTACAATGAGCAGTTCTTC
CDR3aa: CASSSSRLAGGAYNEQFF

d_gene: TRBD1
v_gene: TRBV6-1
j_gene: TRBJ1-1
abundance: -
CDR3nt: TGTGCCAGCAGCCAGACCGGGACAGGGAGGAGGGACACTGAAGCTTTCTTT
CDR3aa: CASSQTGTGRRDTEAFF

d_gene: -
v_gene: TRBV27
j_gene: TRBJ1-5
abundance: many
CDR3nt: TGTGCCAGCAGTCCGACGCTCAGCAATCAGCCCCAGCATTTT
CDR3aa: CASSPTLSNQPQHF

d_gene: -
v_gene: TRBV4-1
j_gene: TRBJ2-6
abundance: many
CDR3nt: TGCGCCAGCAGCCCGGGACCCTCAGCTGGGGCCAACGTCCTGACTTTC
CDR3aa: CASSPGPSAGANVLTF

d_gene: -
v_gene: TRBV9
j_gene: TRBJ1-1
abundance: many
CDR3nt: TGTGCCAGCAGCGTCGGACACGACGGGACTGAAGCTTTCTTT
CDR3aa: CASSVGHDGTEAFF

d_gene: -
v_gene: TRBV9
j_gene: TRBJ1-6
abundance: many
CDR3nt: TGTGCCAGCAGCGCCGGGACGTTTAGCTCCTATAATTCACCCCTCCACTTT
CDR3aa: CASSAGTFSSYNSPLHF

d_gene: -
v_gene: TRBV25-1
j_gene: TRBJ2-7
abundance: once
CDR3nt: TGTACCAGCAGTGATGACAGGTCCCCCTACGAGCAGTACTTC
CDR3aa: CTSSDDRSPYEQYF

d_gene: TRBD1
v_gene: TRBV5-1
j_gene: TRBJ2-7
abundance: many
CDR3nt: TGCGCCAGCAGCTTGATATTACAGGGGGAACCCTACGAGCAGTACTTC
CDR3aa: CASSLILQGEPYEQYF

d_gene: TRBD1
v_gene: TRBV29-1
j_gene: TRBJ2-3
abundance: many
CDR3nt: TGCAGCGTCGCGGACAGGGGGCTACGTACAGATACGCAGTATTTT
CDR3aa: CSVADRGLRTDTQYF

d_gene: TRBD2
v_gene: TRBV2
j_gene: TRBJ2-1
abundance: many
CDR3nt: TGTGCCAGCAGGACTAGCGGGGTCTACAATGAGCAGTTCTTC
CDR3aa: CASRTSGVYNEQFF

d_gene: -
v_gene: TRBV9
j_gene: TRBJ2-1
abundance: many
CDR3nt: TGTGCCAGCAGCGTAGGGGGCCAGACCGGATACAATGAGCAGTTCTTC
CDR3aa: CASSVGGQTGYNEQFF

d_gene: -
v_gene: TRBV4-2
j_gene: TRBJ1-1
abundance: many
CDR3nt: TGTGCCAGCAGCCAAGAAAGGAACACTGAAGCTTTCTTT
CDR3aa: CASSQERNTEAFF

d_gene: -
v_gene: TRBV30
j_gene: TRBJ2-7
abundance: many
CDR3nt: TGTGCCTGGAGGCGAGGTCCCGGGGGAGAGCAGTACTTC
CDR3aa: CAWRRGPGGEQYF

d_gene: TRBD2
v_gene: TRBV20-1
j_gene: TRBJ2-7
abundance: many
CDR3nt: TGCAGTGCCACCAAGTATAGCGGGGGATCCTACGAGCAGTACTTC
CDR3aa: CSATKYSGGSYEQYF

d_gene: -
v_gene: TRBV20-1
j_gene: TRBJ2-7
abundance: many
CDR3nt: TGCAGTGCTAGCCCCGAATACGAGCAGTACTTC
CDR3aa: CSASPEYEQYF

d_gene: -
v_gene: TRBV10-3
j_gene: TRBJ1-2
abundance: -
CDR3nt: TGTGCCATCGGAGAGGACAGACATTTCTATGGCTACACCTTC
CDR3aa: CAIGEDRHFYGYTF

d_gene: -
v_gene: TRBV4-2
j_gene: TRBJ2-7
abundance: many
CDR3nt: TGTGCCAGCAGCCAAGATTTACGGGGGGCGGCCTACGAGCAGTACTTC
CDR3aa: CASSQDLRGAAYEQYF

d_gene: TRBD1
v_gene: TRBV6-5
j_gene: TRBJ2-5
abundance: many
CDR3nt: TGTGCCAGCAGTTACTCGACAGGGTACCAAGAGACCCAGTACTTC
CDR3aa: CASSYSTGYQETQYF

d_gene: -
v_gene: TRBV28
j_gene: TRBJ2-2
abundance: few
CDR3nt: TGTGCCAGCAGTTTAGACACCAACGCGAACACCGGGGAGCTGTTTTTT
CDR3aa: CASSLDTNANTGELFF

d_gene: -
v_gene: TRBV11-2
j_gene: TRBJ2-2
abundance: few
CDR3nt: TGTGCCAGCAGCTTAATCGGGGGGCAAACCGGGGAGCTGTTTTTT
CDR3aa: CASSLIGGQTGELFF

d_gene: -
v_gene: TRBV6-2/TRBV6-3
j_gene: TRBJ1-1
abundance: -
CDR3nt: TGTGCCAGCAGTTATGCGGGTGGGGCAGGGAGCCCTGAAGCTTTCTTT
CDR3aa: CASSYAGGAGSPEAFF

d_gene: -
v_gene: TRBV5-8
j_gene: TRBJ2-3
abundance: many
CDR3nt: TGTGCCAGCAGCTCGAGGGGTGGGGGCACAGATACGCAGTATTTT
CDR3aa: CASSSRGGGTDTQYF

d_gene: TRBD2
v_gene: TRBV27
j_gene: TRBJ2-4
abundance: many
CDR3nt: TGTGCCAGCAGGCTCAGTGGGGGGGGAGACATTCAGTACTTC
CDR3aa: CASRLSGGGDIQYF

d_gene: TRBD1
v_gene: TRBV6-5
j_gene: TRBJ2-2
abundance: few
CDR3nt: TGTGCCAGCAGTTACTCTACAGGGGCCGACACCGGGGAGCTGTTTTTT
CDR3aa: CASSYSTGADTGELFF